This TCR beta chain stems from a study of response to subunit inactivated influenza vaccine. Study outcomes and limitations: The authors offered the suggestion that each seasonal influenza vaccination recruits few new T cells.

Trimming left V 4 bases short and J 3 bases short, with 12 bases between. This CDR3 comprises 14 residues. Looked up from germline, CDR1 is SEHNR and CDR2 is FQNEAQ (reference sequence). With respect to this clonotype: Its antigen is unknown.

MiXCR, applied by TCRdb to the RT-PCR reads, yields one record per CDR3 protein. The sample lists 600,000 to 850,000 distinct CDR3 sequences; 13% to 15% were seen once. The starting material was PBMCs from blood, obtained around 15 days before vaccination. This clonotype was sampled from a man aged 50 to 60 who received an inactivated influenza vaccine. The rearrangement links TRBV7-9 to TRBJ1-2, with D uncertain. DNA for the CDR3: TGTGCCAGCAGCTCTAGTGGAGGTCACTATGGCTACACCTTC. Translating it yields CASSSSGGHYGYTF.